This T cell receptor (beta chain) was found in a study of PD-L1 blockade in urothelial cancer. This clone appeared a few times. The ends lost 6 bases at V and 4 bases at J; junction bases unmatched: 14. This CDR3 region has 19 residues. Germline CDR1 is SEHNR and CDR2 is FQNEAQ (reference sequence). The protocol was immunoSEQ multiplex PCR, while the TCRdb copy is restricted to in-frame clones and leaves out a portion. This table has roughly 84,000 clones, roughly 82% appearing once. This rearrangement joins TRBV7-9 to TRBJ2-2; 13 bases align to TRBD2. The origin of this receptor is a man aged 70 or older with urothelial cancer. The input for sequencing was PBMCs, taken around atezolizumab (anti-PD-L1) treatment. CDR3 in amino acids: CASSQGLAGVLLGTGELFF. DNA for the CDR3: TGTGCCAGCAGTCAAGGACTAGCGGGAGTACTATTGGGCACCGGGGAGCTGTTTTTT.